This T cell receptor (beta chain) is drawn from a study of T cell clusters in autoimmune cytopenias. The study's findings and limits: TRB repertoire shifts in secondary cytopenia and chronic lymphocytic leukemia mostly reflected lymphoma, not autoimmunity. Physiological T cell clusters of healthy donors were apparently absent in primary autoimmune cytopenia patients. Active autoimmune hepatitis patients had approximately 3.2-fold fewer exclusive TRB clusters than healthy donors.

Considering frequency, this clonotype is medium-sized (0.01 to 0.1%). Its antigen is undetermined. CDR1 is LNHDA and CDR2 is SQIVND in the germline V gene (reference sequence). The CDR3 length is 13 residues. Each sample's input was roughly 250 ng genomic DNA, roughly 40,000 genome equivalents. TRB rearrangements were amplified by touch-down multiplex PCR with mixed TRB-A/B primers. TCRdb reprocessed the multiplex PCR reads, keeping one entry per CDR3 protein, no DNA. This table holds around 7,000 distinct CDR3 sequences. This same sample was also part of a study on T cell repertoires in aging, cancer and after chemotherapy. Per that paper: Across the chemotherapy interval, each cancer cohort showed higher median generation probability, suggesting thymic rebound.

V and J are TRBV19 and TRBJ2-3; the D call of TRBD1 rests on TCRdb alone, since no DNA is present to check it. The origin of this receptor is a human donor in good health. Sequenced input: peripheral blood. CDR3 region: CASSPRDTDTQYF.